One T cell receptor beta chain is described in this entry. These data come from a study of patients and donors after allogeneic stem cell transplantation. Germline values: CDR1 SGDLS, CDR2 YYNGEE. With 4 bases removed from V and 5 bases from J, the gap between germline ends came to 15 bases. CDR3 size: 14 residues. TCRdb used MiXCR to reprocess the RT-PCR reads, holding one entry per CDR3 protein. The data show around 170,000 distinct CDR3 sequences, approximately 25% seen once. This chain links TRBV9 with TRBJ1-1; D unclear. Sequences were obtained from blood, either unsorted or a sorted T cell fraction (not recorded which). The receptor comes from a human donor who was either an allogeneic HSCT recipient or a stem cell or donor lymphocyte infusion donor (not recorded which). It is not recorded whose cells these are; they may come from a transplant donor. CDR3 protein: CASSPGSFETEAFF. CDR3 nucleotides: TGTGCCAGCAGCCCCGGGAGCTTCGAGACTGAAGCTTTCTTT.